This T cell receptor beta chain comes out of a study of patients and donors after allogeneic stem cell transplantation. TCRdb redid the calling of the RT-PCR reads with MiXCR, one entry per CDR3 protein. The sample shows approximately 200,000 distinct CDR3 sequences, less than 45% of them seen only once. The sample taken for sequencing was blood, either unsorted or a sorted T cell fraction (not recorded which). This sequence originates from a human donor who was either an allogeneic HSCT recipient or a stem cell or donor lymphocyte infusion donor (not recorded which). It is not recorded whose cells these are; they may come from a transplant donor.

The DNA for the CDR3 is TGTGCCAGCCGAGCGGGGAGGGGAGGGGAGCAGTACTTC. Its protein product is CASRAGRGGEQYF. The chain carries TRBV6-5 and TRBJ2-7, with 7 bases that match TRBD2. V trimming: 8 bases; J trimming: 7 bases; junction bases outside the gene matches: 11. Germline V gene lookup returns CDR1 MNHEY and CDR2 SVGAGI. The CDR3 loop spans 13 amino acids.